These 15 T cell receptor beta chains came from one sample sequenced in a study of early T cells in non-severe SARS-CoV-2 infection. TCRdb analysed the 5' RACE reads with MiXCR anew, one entry per CDR3 protein. The top ten hold approximately 5% of the sample, which has tens of thousands of distinct CDR3 sequences, about 12% seen once. Sequences were obtained from whole blood. The receptors were gathered from an adult who was a healthcare worker with PCR-confirmed SARS-CoV-2 infection or an uninfected control (not recorded which).

This clonotype was counted ten times or more. Here the CDR3 reads CASSLNPTGRWYF. The CDR3 DNA is TGTGCCAGCAGCTTGAATCCGACGGGACGTTGGTACTTC. The J gene is TRBJ2-4, the V gene TRBV7-9, with D perhaps given as TRBD1 or TRBD2 (5 bases each). Trimming left V 3 bases short and J 15 bases short, with 18 bases between. CDR1 and CDR2 (germline): SEHNR, FQNEAQ (reference sequence). This CDR3 comprises 13 residues.

This chain connects TRBV7-2 to TRBJ2-1; no firm D call. Germline loops: CDR1 SGHTA, CDR2 FQGNSA. This CDR3 region has 14 residues. The germline V and J ends were trimmed by 2 bases and 7 bases, with 12 bases remaining between them. The CDR3 sequence is CASSLFTGLNEQFF. The CDR3 coding sequence is TGTGCCAGCAGCTTATTTACGGGCCTTAATGAGCAGTTCTTC.

The rearrangement joins TRBV5-1 to TRBJ2-7; D is unclear. The V and J ends lost 5 bases and 4 bases respectively, with 16 bases between them. In germline, CDR1 is SGHRS, CDR2 YFSETQ. The CDR3 loop spans 14 amino acids. As DNA, the CDR3 is TGCGCCAGCAGTGGACCGAGTACCTTATACGAGCAGTACTTC. This sequence encodes CASSGPSTLYEQYF.

V gene TRBV30 combines with J gene TRBJ1-1; a weak D match, TRBD1 (5 bases). Looked up from germline, CDR1 is GTSNPN and CDR2 is SVGIG (reference sequence). CDR3 length equals 12 residues. CDR3 sequence: CASGRRNTEAFF. CDR3 coding DNA: TGTGCTTCGGGACGCCGGAACACTGAAGCTTTCTTT.

This clonotype was detected many times. The gene calls are TRBV20-1 and TRBJ2-3; D possibly matches TRBD1 or TRBD2 (5 bases each). In germline, CDR1 is DFQATT, CDR2 SNEGSKA (reference sequence). The CDR3 spans 15 residues. The V end was cut by 0 bases, the J end by 6 bases, with 16 bases between. The CDR3 DNA reads TGCAGTGCTAGAGATTTCGTGAGAGGGGCGGATACGCAGTATTTT. This sequence encodes CSARDFVRGADTQYF.

This clonotype came up a few times. The rearrangement joins TRBV6-4 to TRBJ2-2, with TRBD1 matching over 10 bases. Germline lookup yields CDR1 MRHNA and CDR2 SNTAGT. The CDR3 has 17 residues. The V and J ends lost 3 bases and 1 base, in that order; junction bases with no gene match: 5. CDR3: CASSDKWTGGNTGELFF. The CDR3 nucleotides are TGTGCCAGCAGTGATAAGTGGACAGGGGGGAACACCGGGGAGCTGTTTTTT.

The gene calls are TRBV7-7 and TRBJ2-3; 10 bases are shared with TRBD1. Per germline, CDR1 SSHAT and CDR2 FNYEAQ (reference sequence). The CDR3 is 14 amino acids. With V trimmed by 5 bases and J by 6 bases, 5 bases remained unmatched. The CDR3 coding sequence is TGTGCCAGCAGCGAGACAGGGGGCGGCGATACGCAGTATTTT. Its translation is CASSETGGGDTQYF.

This clonotype was found a few times. The CDR3 loop is CASSPSTSGFSDTQYF. The CDR3 bases are TGTGCCAGCAGCCCCTCGACTAGCGGGTTTTCAGATACGCAGTATTTT. The V call is TRBV6-1, the J call TRBJ2-3; TRBD2 matches 10 bases. Germline-derived CDR1 and CDR2 are MNHNS and SASEGT. V shed 6 bases and J 4 bases; nucleotides not matched to a gene: 10. This CDR3 region has 16 residues.

This clonotype occurred many times. V and J are TRBV20-1 and TRBJ1-2; D is unresolved. Trimming stripped 5 bases from V and 6 bases from J, with 13 bases between. The CDR3 contains 12 residues. Germline V gene lookup returns CDR1 DFQATT and CDR2 SNEGSKA (reference sequence). The CDR3 region is CSAPSSQDGYTF. The CDR3 coding sequence is TGCAGTGCTCCCAGCTCGCAGGATGGCTACACCTTC.

The chain has TRBV5-1 and TRBJ2-3; unclear D gene. CDR1 is SGHRS and CDR2 is YFSETQ in the germline V gene. The CDR3 extends over 13 amino acids. Trimming took 5 bases from V and 0 from J, leaving 7 bases between them. The CDR3 reads CASSTVSTDTQYF. The CDR3 DNA reads as TGCGCCAGCAGTACAGTAAGCACAGATACGCAGTATTTT.

The sample holds many counts of this clonotype. The chain is built from TRBV2 and TRBJ1-2, with unresolved D. The CDR3 is 12 residues long. Germline V gives CDR1 SNHLY, CDR2 FYNNEI. Trimming stripped 2 bases from V and 8 bases from J, with 9 bases between. The CDR3 sequence: CASSEYSAGYTF. CDR3 DNA sequence: TGTGCCAGCAGTGAATATTCGGCGGGCTACACCTTC. The entire variable domain, with the rest obtained from reference TRBV2 and TRBJ1-2, is as follows: EPEVTQTPSHQVTQMGQEVILRCVPISNHLYFYWYRQILGQKVEFLVSFYNNEISEKSEIFDDQFSVERPDGSNFTLKIRSTKLEDSAMYFCASSEYSAGYTFGSGTRLTVV.

The table lists this clonotype with many counts. The chain's CDR3 is CAIRDPLRTEAFF. The CDR3 DNA is TGTGCCATCAGAGACCCCCTGCGAACTGAAGCTTTCTTT. The V and J genes are TRBV10-3 and TRBJ1-1, with D unresolved. The CDR3 extends over 13 amino acids. V was clipped by 6 bases and J by 5 bases, with 13 bases between them. Germline values: CDR1 ENHRY, CDR2 SYGVKD.

Turning to this clonotype: A clone one base away is much larger, so this may be a read error. The chain combines TRBV6-1 with TRBJ1-1; D not resolved. Germline V CDR1 and CDR2: MNHNS, SASEGT. The CDR3 runs to 13 residues. The CDR3 is CASQSAVNTGAFF. CDR3 nucleotide sequence: TGTGCCAGTCAGAGTGCAGTGAACACTGGAGCTTTCTTT.

V is TRBV5-1 and J is TRBJ1-1, with 7 bases lining up with TRBD1. The junction had 6 bases not matched to a gene; V was cut back by 4 bases and J by 3 bases. The CDR3 runs to 14 residues. CDR1 and CDR2 from the germline V gene are SGHRS and YFSETQ. CDR3 region: CASSTYRGDTEAFF. CDR3 sequence (DNA): TGCGCCAGCAGCACGTACAGGGGAGACACTGAAGCTTTCTTT.

This clonotype was counted a few times. J is TRBJ1-4 and V is TRBV4-1; 7 bases match TRBD1. J was trimmed by 1 base and V by 3 bases; bases with no gene match: 8. The CDR3 has 17 amino acids. CDR1 is MGHRA, CDR2 YSYEKL, per germline. CDR3 region: CASSQKQGLLTNEKLFF. The CDR3 DNA is TGCGCCAGCAGCCAGAAACAGGGGCTTTTAACTAATGAAAAACTGTTTTTT.